These T cell receptor beta chains were read from a single sample in a study of technical replicates of blood from a handful of donors. Some clones are missing from TCRdb's copy, which holds only in-frame ones; the method was immunoSEQ multiplex PCR. The sample lists approximately 82,000 clones; 85% to 95% were seen once. Specimen: T cells isolated from PBMCs. These receptor sequences come from a human donor in good health. Each CDR3 is given with its conserved first and last residue. Fields, in order: V gene, clone size, J gene, D gene, CDR3 protein, CDR3 DNA. D genes are given only for firm matches. Part of the rows lack a size; the others show once, few, many or a class for expanded clones.

TRBV5-4	.	TRBJ2-1	TRBD2	CASSLDSGGGSNEQFF	TGTGCCAGCAGCTTGGATAGCGGGGGAGGCAGCAATGAGCAGTTCTTC
TRBV29-1	few	TRBJ1-1	.	CSVVTLDKNTEAFF	TGCAGCGTAGTAACTTTGGACAAGAACACTGAAGCTTTCTTT
TRBV21-1	.	TRBJ2-4	.	CASSKRFPGTSGREDKNIQYF	TGTGCCAGCAGCAAAAGATTCCCCGGGACTAGCGGGAGGGAAGACAAAAACATTCAGTACTTC
TRBV7-9	once	TRBJ2-1	TRBD1	CASSSTPVPGQHNEQFF	TGTGCCAGCAGCTCCACGCCAGTTCCGGGACAGCACAATGAGCAGTTCTTC
TRBV4-1	once	TRBJ2-7	.	CASSQDTRGGRSYEQYF	TGCGCCAGCAGCCAAGATACTAGGGGGGGAAGGTCCTACGAGCAGTACTTC
TRBV18	.	TRBJ2-6	TRBD1	CASSPVPGQGAGANVLTF	TGTGCCAGCTCACCAGTCCCGGGACAGGGGGCAGGGGCCAACGTCCTGACTTTC
TRBV2	.	TRBJ1-1	.	CASSQTRGSPTEAFF	TGTGCCAGCAGTCAGACCCGGGGAAGTCCCACTGAAGCTTTCTTT
TRBV21-1	.	TRBJ2-2	.	CASSDNRFHTGELFF	TGTGCCAGCAGCGACAATCGGTTCCACACCGGGGAGCTGTTTTTT
TRBV5-4	.	TRBJ1-2	TRBD1	CASSLAGGFASYTF	TGTGCCAGCAGCTTGGCAGGGGGCTTTGCCAGCTACACCTTC
TRBV25-1	few	TRBJ1-2	.	CASSDTVYGYTF	TGTGCCAGCAGTGATACGGTCTATGGCTACACCTTC
TRBV11-2	.	TRBJ2-2	.	CASSLGGRGGRHGELFF	TGTGCCAGCAGCTTAGGGGGTAGGGGGGGCCGACACGGGGAGCTGTTTTTT
TRBV7-2	.	TRBJ2-1	TRBD2	CASSSSGSRYYEQFF	TGTGCCAGCAGCTCTAGCGGGAGCCGATATTATGAGCAGTTCTTC
TRBV5-1	.	TRBJ2-3	.	CASSPRGMDTQYF	TGCGCCAGCAGCCCCCGGGGGATGGATACGCAGTATTTT
TRBV5-1	.	TRBJ2-3	.	CASRIGGVQGDTQYF	TGCGCCAGCAGGATCGGGGGAGTGCAAGGAGATACGCAGTATTTT
TRBV13	.	TRBJ2-1	.	CASSLAFGNEQFF	TGTGCCAGCAGCTTAGCGTTCGGCAATGAGCAGTTCTTC
TRBV28	.	TRBJ2-1	.	CASSLVGRASSYNEQFF	TGTGCCAGCAGTTTAGTAGGGCGGGCAAGCTCCTACAATGAGCAGTTCTTC
TRBV7-2	.	TRBJ1-6	.	CASSLGDLSSYNSPLHF	TGTGCCAGCAGCTTAGGGGACTTAAGCTCCTATAATTCACCCCTCCACTTT
TRBV6-1	.	TRBJ1-3	TRBD1	CASSRDSGSGNTIYF	TGTGCCAGCAGCCGGGACAGCGGGTCAGGAAACACCATATATTTT
TRBV6-5	.	TRBJ1-2	.	CASQGPQSYGYTF	TGTGCCAGTCAGGGGCCCCAATCCTATGGCTACACCTTC
TRBV6-5	.	TRBJ2-2	TRBD1	CASSAGGTGELFF	TGTGCCAGCAGTGCAGGGGGCACCGGGGAGCTGTTTTTT
TRBV2	.	TRBJ1-2	.	CASSERVTEGGYTF	TGTGCCAGCAGTGAACGGGTAACGGAGGGAGGCTACACCTTC
TRBV11-2	.	TRBJ1-3	.	CASSRHGGAVDTIYF	TGTGCCAGCAGCCGCCACGGGGGGGCAGTGGACACCATATATTTT
TRBV30	few	TRBJ1-1	.	CAWSGMTDREAFF	TGTGCCTGGAGTGGAATGACAGATAGAGAAGCTTTCTTT
TRBV7-6	.	TRBJ2-2	TRBD2	CASSSSGRAIGELFF	TGTGCCAGCAGCTCTAGCGGGAGGGCCATCGGGGAGCTGTTTTTT
TRBV19	.	TRBJ1-1	TRBD1	CASSLQGSTEAFF	TGTGCCAGTAGTTTACAGGGGAGCACTGAAGCTTTCTTT
TRBV10-1	.	TRBJ2-7	.	CASSPGLSYEQYF	TGCGCCAGCAGCCCGGGACTCTCCTACGAGCAGTACTTC
TRBV5-4	.	TRBJ2-5	.	CASSLFGGSPKTQYF	TGTGCCAGCAGCTTGTTCGGAGGGAGTCCCAAGACCCAGTACTTC
TRBV30	once	TRBJ1-2	.	CAWKTVINYGYTF	TGTGCCTGGAAGACAGTGATCAACTATGGCTACACCTTC
TRBV19	.	TRBJ2-1	TRBD1	CASSPGDRYNEQFF	TGTGCCAGTAGTCCCGGGGACAGGTACAATGAGCAGTTCTTC
TRBV19	.	TRBJ2-2	TRBD1	CASSIPGTGGISGELFF	TGTGCCAGTAGTATACCCGGGACAGGGGGCATTAGCGGGGAGCTGTTTTTT
TRBV9	.	TRBJ1-5	.	CASSVGWTDNQPQHF	TGTGCCAGCAGCGTAGGTTGGACAGACAATCAGCCCCAGCATTTT
TRBV2	.	TRBJ2-3	.	CASSVFGGGDTQYF	TGTGCCAGCAGTGTTTTCGGGGGTGGAGATACGCAGTATTTT
TRBV28	.	TRBJ2-1	TRBD2	CASSFTSRGATEQFF	TGTGCCAGCAGTTTTACATCGCGGGGGGCGACTGAGCAGTTCTTC
TRBV6-5	once	TRBJ2-2	.	CASSYGGSNTGELFF	TGTGCCAGCAGTTACGGGGGCTCGAACACCGGGGAGCTGTTTTTT
TRBV5-1	.	TRBJ2-3	TRBD2	CASRTSGGAATDTQYF	TGCGCCAGCAGGACTAGCGGGGGGGCGGCTACAGATACGCAGTATTTT
TRBV21-1	.	TRBJ1-2	.	CASSSDRVYGYTF	TGTGCCAGCAGCAGCGACAGGGTCTATGGCTACACCTTC
TRBV11-3	once	TRBJ2-1	.	CASKPGAGENEQFF	TGTGCCAGCAAGCCAGGGGCTGGAGAAAATGAGCAGTTCTTC
TRBV18	.	TRBJ1-1	.	CASSPRRGGHTEAFF	TGTGCCAGCTCACCAAGGAGAGGGGGTCACACTGAAGCTTTCTTT
TRBV11-2	.	TRBJ2-1	.	CASSLVGLPRNEQFF	TGTGCCAGCAGCTTAGTCGGACTACCTAGAAATGAGCAGTTCTTC